The T cell receptor (beta chain) described here comes from a study of cytomegalovirus exposure and HLA in healthy donors. This CDR3 region has 15 residues. Germline V gene sequence: CDR1 LGHNA, CDR2 YNFKEQ. V lost 2 bases, J lost 6 bases, and 8 bases stayed unmatched. Primers included in the PCR were 60 Vbeta and 13 Jbeta primers. Measured with immunoSEQ multiplex PCR; TCRdb has only the in-frame clones, and not every one. The profile shows 100,000 to 150,000 clones, roughly 77% of them singletons. The TCR comes from a woman aged 40-49 years in good health and CMV-seropositive. The chain is built from TRBV4-2 and TRBJ1-2, with 8 nucleotides matching TRBD1. Sequenced: PBMCs. The CDR3 nucleotides are TGTGCCAGCAGCCAACTGACAGGGGTTCAGGATGGCTACACCTTC. Its protein is CASSQLTGVQDGYTF.